This is a list of T cell receptor beta chains from one sample in a study of T cell repertoires in cytomegalovirus infection. No antigen has been identified for these receptors. TCRdb re-derived calls from the reads in MiXCR, one entry per CDR3 protein. The sample records approximately 470,000 distinct CDR3 sequences, under 55% being singletons. Sample: cultured PBMCs, taken from culture after CMV antigen stimulation. The receptors were gathered from a human donor in good health (CMV status not recorded). Some clones in this sample may be carry-over from other donors' samples. Both conserved end residues are part of each CDR3. The D gene is left open where the match is weak. Size tells how often a clone was seen (once, few, many) or the class of an expanded clone, and some rows leave it out.

TRBV2	NA	TRBJ2-5	NA	CASRPQRNQETQYF	TGTGCCAGCAGACCACAGAGAAACCAAGAGACCCAGTACTTC
TRBV4-1	NA	TRBJ1-1	NA	CASSQVAERNTEAFF	TGCGCCAGCAGCCAAGTGGCAGAGAGGAACACTGAAGCTTTCTTT
TRBV5-1	NA	TRBJ1-5	few	CASSLEGMNQPQHF	TGCGCCAGCAGCTTAGAGGGAATGAATCAGCCCCAGCATTTT
TRBV10-3	NA	TRBJ2-7	NA	CAISGDKYEQYF	TGTGCCATCAGTGGGGACAAGTACGAGCAGTACTTC
TRBV3-1	NA	TRBJ1-3	NA	CASSQDDSLSGNTIYF	TGTGCCAGCAGCCAAGACGACAGTCTCTCTGGAAACACCATATATTTT
TRBV28	NA	TRBJ1-1	few	CASSLPTENTEAFF	TGTGCCAGCAGTTTACCTACAGAGAACACTGAAGCTTTCTTT
TRBV5-4	TRBD2	TRBJ2-7	NA	CASSSRDGGYEQYF	TGTGCCAGCAGCTCGCGGGACGGGGGGTACGAGCAGTACTTC
TRBV4-2	TRBD1	TRBJ1-2	few	CASSQGGGAHYGYTF	TGTGCCAGCAGCCAAGGAGGGGGCGCTCACTATGGCTACACCTTC
TRBV4-1	TRBD1	TRBJ1-4	NA	CASSLRDRAYATNEKLFF	TGCGCCAGCAGCCTCCGGGACAGGGCCTATGCAACTAATGAAAAACTGTTTTTT
TRBV29-1	TRBD1	TRBJ2-5	few	CSVAGGRETQYF	TGCAGCGTCGCAGGGGGTCGAGAGACCCAGTACTTC
TRBV4-1	NA	TRBJ1-2	NA	CASSQEGAGEYTF	TGCGCCAGCAGCCAAGAGGGGGCAGGGGAATACACCTTC
TRBV20-1	NA	TRBJ1-1	NA	CSASPGGDTEAFF	TGCAGTGCTTCACCGGGAGGGGACACTGAAGCTTTCTTT
TRBV28	NA	TRBJ1-1	few	CASSSRPWANTEAFF	TGTGCCAGCAGTTCCCGCCCGTGGGCGAACACTGAAGCTTTCTTT
TRBV7-2	NA	TRBJ1-1	few	CASTRGVEAFF	TGTGCCAGCACTAGGGGCGTCGAAGCTTTCTTT
TRBV28	NA	TRBJ2-5	NA	CASSSGTLGGETQYF	TGTGCCAGCAGCTCCGGGACCCTCGGAGGGGAGACCCAGTACTTC
TRBV7-2	TRBD1	TRBJ1-2	few	CASSSRGTGSGYTF	TGTGCCAGCAGCTCCCGAGGGACAGGGAGTGGCTACACCTTC